The 9 T cell receptor beta chains below come from one sample, sequenced in a study of T cell repertoires in cytomegalovirus infection. These receptors' targets are unknown. Using its own MiXCR run on the reads, TCRdb lists one record per CDR3 protein. The sample has around 340,000 distinct CDR3 sequences, 25% to 35% seen once. Sequenced here: cultured PBMCs, sampled from culture after CMV antigen stimulation. Receptors originate from a human donor in good health (CMV status not recorded). Some clones in this sample may be carry-over from other donors' samples.

The CDR3 loop is CASSLAGRDVSNQPQHF. The DNA for the CDR3 is TGTGCCAGCAGCTTAGCGGGCCGGGACGTTAGCAATCAGCCCCAGCATTTT. The chain links TRBV7-8 to TRBJ1-5; TRBD1 might be the D (5 bases). The CDR3 contains 17 residues. CDR1 is SGHVS and CDR2 is FQNEAQ in the germline V gene. Trimming took off 0 bases at V and 0 bases at J, with 12 bases between the two ends.

The rearrangement uses TRBV7-2 and TRBJ2-1, with D possibly being TRBD2 (7 bases). The length of the CDR3 is 13 residues. Germline lookup yields CDR1 SGHTA and CDR2 FQGNSA. V gave up 7 bases and J gave up 7 bases, with 14 bases separating them. In nucleotides, the CDR3 is TGTGCCAGCACCCTAGGGGGGGTAAATGAGCAGTTCTTC. Protein product: CASTLGGVNEQFF. Supplemented by reference TRBV7-2 and TRBJ2-1, the full variable domain reads GAGVSQSPSNKVTEKGKDVELRCDPISGHTALYWYRQSLGQGLEFLIYFQGNSAPDKSGLPSDRFSAERTGGSVSTLTIQRTQQEDSAVYLCASTLGGVNEQFFGPGTRLTVL.

This clonotype was observed a few times. In nucleotides, the CDR3 is TGTGCCAGCAGCCATCCCGGACAGGGGGAGTCCTACGAGCAGTACTTC. Translation gives CASSHPGQGESYEQYF. This chain links TRBV14 with TRBJ2-7; 10 bases match TRBD1. V was pared by 3 bases and J by 1 base, with 6 bases of the junction left unmatched. CDR1 SGHDN and CDR2 FVKESK come from the germline V gene. The CDR3 is 16 residues long.

V gene TRBV9 combines with J gene TRBJ2-5, with 8 positions matching TRBD2. This CDR3 is 14 amino acids long. Trimming took 2 bases from V and 1 from J; bases not matched to a gene: 1. Germline V lookup: CDR1 SGDLS, CDR2 YYNGEE. The DNA for the CDR3 is TGTGCCAGCAGCGTCGGGACTAGCCAAGAGACCCAGTACTTC. It encodes CASSVGTSQETQYF.

Comment on this clonotype: This could be a read error, since a much larger clone is one nucleotide away. V is TRBV7-6 and J is TRBJ1-1; no reliable D call. CDR1 is SGHVS, CDR2 FNYEAQ, per germline. The CDR3 consists of 12 residues. V was shortened by 4 bases and J by 0 bases, with 3 bases between the two germline ends. This chain's CDR3 is CASSWLNTEAFF. The CDR3 nucleotides are TGTGCCAGCAGCTGGCTGAACACTGAAGCTTTCTTT.

This chain uses TRBV7-9 with TRBJ1-2; D is ambiguous. Germline CDR1 is SEHNR and CDR2 is FQNEAQ (reference sequence). The CDR3 is 16 amino acids. V was cut by 5 bases and J by 1 base, with 17 bases left in between. The CDR3 nucleotides are TGTGCCAGCAGCCCCCCGTTGAGAAAGGATAACTATGGCTACACCTTC. Protein product: CASSPPLRKDNYGYTF.

This chain uses TRBV19 with TRBJ2-1; unclear D gene. CDR3 length: 14 amino acids. Between the trimmed V and J ends, which lost 6 bases and 0 bases, there was a span of 9 bases. Germline V gives CDR1 LNHDA, CDR2 SQIVND (reference sequence). CDR3 sequence (DNA): TGTGCCAGTAGGGCTGAGAGCTCCTACAATGAGCAGTTCTTC. Encoded protein: CASRAESSYNEQFF.

The gene calls are TRBV4-1 and TRBJ1-1; no definite D call. Germline CDR1 is MGHRA and CDR2 is YSYEKL. The V end lost 0 bases, the J end lost 5 bases, and 10 bases lay between the germline ends. The CDR3 consists of 14 residues. Written as DNA, the CDR3 is TGCGCCAGCAGCCAAGAGCAGGTGAGAACTGAAGCTTTCTTT. It codes for CASSQEQVRTEAFF.

This chain links TRBV7-9 with TRBJ2-7; the D gene is possibly TRBD1 (5 bases). The CDR3 has 16 residues. V was trimmed by 4 bases and J by 4 bases, leaving 20 bases between them. Germline lookup yields CDR1 SEHNR and CDR2 FQNEAQ (reference sequence). CDR3 loop: CASSSTLGEDKYEQYF. DNA for the CDR3: TGTGCCAGCAGCTCCACCCTAGGGGAAGATAAATACGAGCAGTACTTC.